One and the same sample provided the 20 T cell receptor beta chains below, sequenced in a study of blood T cell repertoires in COVID-19 (dated by TCRdb to 2018 to 2021). Library prep was done by the immunoSEQ multiplex PCR assay. Held by TCRdb, this immuneACCESS table contains in-frame sequences only and omits some clones. Under half of the omission traces to an unresolved V gene where checked; the cause of the rest is unknown. The sample table contains some 30,000 clones; only one count was recorded for about 90% of them. The ten largest clones take up more than 25% of the sample. The sequencing input was peripheral blood. These receptors were taken from a human donor in a cohort sampled during active COVID-19.

The CDR3 region has the DNA TGCGCCAGCAGCTTGGGAGACAGGTCGAATGAGCAGTTCTTC. As protein: CASSLGDRSNEQFF. The chain links TRBV5-1 to TRBJ2-1, with a possible D match to TRBD1 (6 bases). Germline CDR1 is SGHRS and CDR2 is YFSETQ. The CDR3 consists of 14 residues. V gave up 0 bases and J gave up 7 bases, with 11 bases separating them.

The chain uses TRBV5-4 and TRBJ1-1; D gene unclear. Germline loops: CDR1 SGHNT, CDR2 YYREEE (reference sequence). CDR3 length: 15 residues. Trimming removed 4 bases at V and 0 bases at J, with 13 bases between. The CDR3 nucleotides are TGTGCCAGCAGCCCTAGGAGCGGCATGAACACTGAAGCTTTCTTT. Residues: CASSPRSGMNTEAFF.

V is TRBV19 and J is TRBJ2-5; a weak D match, TRBD2 (6 bases). V was trimmed by 5 bases and J by 2 bases, leaving 18 bases between them. Germline assignment: CDR1 LNHDA and CDR2 SQIVND (reference sequence). The CDR3 is made up of 16 amino acids. As DNA, the CDR3 is TGTGCCAGTAGTGACCATCTGGCGGGGCGACAAGAGACCCAGTACTTC. Translation: CASSDHLAGRQETQYF.

This chain links TRBV12-3 or TRBV12-4 with TRBJ1-5; no reliable D call. This CDR3 is 13 amino acids long. V was clipped by 3 bases and J by 5 bases, with 8 bases between them. CDR3 coding DNA: TGTGCCAGCAGTTTTGGTCAGTATCAGCCCCAGCATTTT. As protein: CASSFGQYQPQHF.

The rearrangement joins TRBV7-9 to TRBJ1-6; D is perhaps TRBD1 (6 bases). CDR3 length: 15 residues. Germline assignment: CDR1 SEHNR and CDR2 FQNEAQ (reference sequence). V was clipped by 5 bases and J by 6 bases, with 14 bases between them. The CDR3 coding sequence is TGTGCCAGCAGCCTAGGGACACCTCTTAATTCACCCCTCCACTTT. Its protein product is CASSLGTPLNSPLHF.

This rearrangement joins TRBV18 to TRBJ2-5; 10 positions match TRBD2. Trimming at V came to 4 bases and at J to 5 bases, leaving 10 bases not matched to a gene. CDR1 is KGHSH and CDR2 is LQKENI in the germline V gene. This CDR3 has 16 residues. CDR3: CASSRNPGLAYETQYF. As DNA, the CDR3 is TGTGCCAGCTCACGAAACCCGGGACTAGCGTATGAGACCCAGTACTTC. The whole variable domain, remainder taken from reference TRBV18 and TRBJ2-5, is NAGVMQNPRHLVRRRGQEARLRCSPMKGHSHVYWYRQLPEEGLKFMVYLQKENIIDESGMPKERFSAEFPKEGPSILRIQQVVRGDSAAYFCASSRNPGLAYETQYFGPGTRLLVL.

The rearrangement joins TRBV11-3 to TRBJ1-1; D gene ambiguous. The germline gives CDR1 SGHNT, CDR2 YENEEA. V was trimmed by 1 base and J by 0 bases, leaving 6 bases between them. The CDR3 runs to 14 residues. CDR3 loop: CASSLAGVNTEAFF. CDR3 nucleotide sequence: TGTGCCAGCAGCTTAGCAGGTGTGAACACTGAAGCTTTCTTT. The full variable domain, its missing parts supplied by reference TRBV11-3 and TRBJ1-1, is EAGVVQSPRYKIIEKKQPVAFWCNPISGHNTLYWYLQNLGQGPELLIRYENEEAVDDSQLPKDRFSAERLKGVDSTLKIQPAELGDSAVYLCASSLAGVNTEAFFGQGTRLTVV.

This CDR3 reads CASSPSGQGGSQPQHF. Written as DNA, the CDR3 is TGTGCCAGTAGTCCCTCAGGACAGGGAGGGTCTCAGCCCCAGCATTTT. J is TRBJ1-5 and V is TRBV19; TRBD1 matches 8 bases. V was pared by 5 bases and J by 6 bases, with 12 bases of the junction left unmatched. Germline CDR1 reads LNHDA; CDR2 reads SQIVND (reference sequence). CDR3 length: 16 amino acids.

The V call is TRBV29-1, the J call TRBJ2-1, with TRBD2 identical over 13 bases. The CDR3 consists of 15 residues. From germline, CDR1 is SQVTM and CDR2 ANQGSEA. The junction had 9 bases not matched to a gene; V was cut back by 6 bases and J by 7 bases. The CDR3 is CSVPPTSGGANEQFF. CDR3 in DNA: TGCAGCGTCCCCCCCACTAGCGGGGGGGCGAATGAGCAGTTCTTC.

The chain is built from TRBV3-1 (or the pseudogene TRBV3-2) and TRBJ1-1, with D uncertain. The CDR3 spans 12 residues. Germline V CDR1 and CDR2: LGHDT, YNNKEL (reference sequence). Trimming removed 4 bases from V and 7 bases from J, with 10 bases in between. CDR3 amino acids: CASSPRHDEAFF. CDR3 DNA sequence: TGTGCCAGCAGCCCCAGACACGATGAAGCTTTCTTT.

This clone appeared a single time. The CDR3 DNA sequence: TGCGCCAGCAGCTTGACTAGCGGGGGGAGGGGGACGCAGTATTTT. Its translation: CASSLTSGGRGTQYF. The V call is TRBV5-1, the J call TRBJ2-3; TRBD2 aligns across 12 bases. The CDR3 length is 15 residues. The germline CDR1 and CDR2 sequences are SGHRS and YFSETQ. V lost 1 base, J lost 9 bases, and 6 bases stayed unmatched.

The rearrangement links TRBV9 to TRBJ2-7, with 10 bases aligning to TRBD2. Germline V CDR1 and CDR2: SGDLS, YYNGEE. J gave up 7 bases and V 0 bases, and 10 bases lay outside the gene matches. The CDR3 sequence is 16 residues long. The CDR3 reads CASSVAVAGGLGEQYF. CDR3 nucleotides: TGTGCCAGCAGCGTAGCGGTAGCGGGGGGACTTGGGGAGCAGTACTTC.

The genes are TRBV18 and TRBJ2-7; TRBD1 matches 8 bases. Germline V CDR1 and CDR2: KGHSH, LQKENI. With V trimmed by 4 bases and J by 5 bases, 4 bases remained unmatched. There are 13 residues in the CDR3. CDR3 bases: TGTGCCAGCTCACGACAGGGGAACGACGAGCAGTACTTC. This encodes CASSRQGNDEQYF.

The rearrangement joins TRBV5-4 to TRBJ2-4; possibly TRBD2 for D (7 bases). CDR1 and CDR2 (germline): SGHNT, YYREEE (reference sequence). Trimming removed 1 base at V and 6 bases at J, with 14 bases between. This CDR3 spans 15 amino acids. DNA of the CDR3: TGTGCCAGCAGCTTGCCCGGCGGGGGCCCAAACATTCAGTACTTC. Amino acids: CASSLPGGGPNIQYF. The complete variable domain, with remaining parts taken from reference TRBV5-4 and TRBJ2-4, reads ETGVTQSPTHLIKTRGQQVTLRCSSQSGHNTVSWYQQALGQGPQFIFQYYREEENGRGNFPPRFSGLQFPNYSSELNVNALELDDSALYLCASSLPGGGPNIQYFGAGTRLSVL.

The rearrangement joins TRBV15 to TRBJ2-3; D might be TRBD2 (5 bases). The CDR3 extends over 15 amino acids. Germline CDR1 and CDR2: LNHNV and YYDKDF (reference sequence). V lost 0 bases and J lost 4, with 11 bases in between. The CDR3 region has the DNA TGTGCCACCAGCAGAGATGGGCGGGCATCAGATACGCAGTATTTT. Its protein is CATSRDGRASDTQYF.

J is TRBJ2-7 and V is TRBV5-1; perhaps TRBD1 as D (7 bases). The CDR3 contains 16 residues. Trimming took 1 base from V and 3 from J, leaving 17 bases between them. Germline CDR1 SGHRS, CDR2 YFSETQ. The CDR3 nucleotides read TGCGCCAGCAGCTTGACCGGGACAGCGGGTAACTACGAGCAGTACTTC. Translated, it gives CASSLTGTAGNYEQYF.

The chain carries TRBV10-3 and TRBJ2-3; D is possibly TRBD2 (5 bases). Germline CDR1 is ENHRY and CDR2 is SYGVKD. The CDR3 totals 16 residues. Trimming removed 0 bases at V and 0 bases at J, with 10 bases between. The CDR3 region is CAISESARGSTDTQYF. The CDR3 DNA reads TGTGCCATCAGTGAGTCCGCCCGGGGTAGCACAGATACGCAGTATTTT.

The chain recombines TRBV5-5 with TRBJ2-2, with TRBD1 identical over 11 bases. The CDR3 length is 15 residues. Germline V CDR1 and CDR2: SGHKS, YYEKEE (reference sequence). Germline trimming cut 5 bases from V and 6 bases from J; bases unmatched to any gene: 6. DNA for the CDR3: TGTGCCAGCAGGCGGACAGGGGGCCCCGCCGGGGAGCTGTTTTTT. Its translation is CASRRTGGPAGELFF.

This clone is a singleton in its sample. This chain's CDR3 is CASSLDSPTDTQYF. The CDR3 region has the DNA TGTGCCAGCAGCTTAGATAGCCCCACAGATACGCAGTATTTT. The rearrangement joins TRBV7-8 to TRBJ2-3; D is uncertain. The CDR3 has 14 residues. With 1 base removed from V and 2 bases from J, the gap between germline ends came to 7 bases. Germline loops: CDR1 SGHVS, CDR2 FQNEAQ.

The chain employs TRBV5-4 and TRBJ1-4; D unclear. The CDR3 has 16 residues. V was trimmed by 4 bases and J by 4 bases, leaving 17 bases between them. The germline gives CDR1 SGHNT, CDR2 YYREEE (reference sequence). The CDR3 region is CASSHQPTLSNEKLFF. CDR3 in DNA: TGTGCCAGCAGCCACCAACCTACGCTGAGTAATGAAAAACTGTTTTTT.